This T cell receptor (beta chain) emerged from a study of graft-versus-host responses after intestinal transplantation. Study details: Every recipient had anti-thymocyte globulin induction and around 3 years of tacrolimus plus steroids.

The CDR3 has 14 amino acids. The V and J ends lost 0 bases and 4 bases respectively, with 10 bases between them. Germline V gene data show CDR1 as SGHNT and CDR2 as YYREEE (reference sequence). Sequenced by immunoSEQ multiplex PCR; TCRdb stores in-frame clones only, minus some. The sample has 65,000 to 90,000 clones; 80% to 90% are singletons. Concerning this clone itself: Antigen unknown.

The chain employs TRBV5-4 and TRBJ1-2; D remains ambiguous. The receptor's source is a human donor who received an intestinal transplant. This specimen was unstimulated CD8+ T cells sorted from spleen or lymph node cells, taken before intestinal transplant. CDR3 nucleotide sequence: TGTGCCAGCAGCTTGGGACGGGGAATCTATGGCTACACCTTC. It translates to CASSLGRGIYGYTF.